Below, 18 T cell receptor beta chains from the same sample are listed, as sequenced in a study of metastatic and nonmetastatic thyroid tumors. All patients were untreated before thyroid surgery. Through MiXCR, TCRdb re-clonotyped the PCR reads. The data show some 28,000 clones, 20% seen once. Material: blood. The receptors derive from a female donor with papillary thyroid cancer or a benign thyroid nodule (not recorded which). Some clones in this sample may be carry-over from other donors' samples.

The gene calls are TRBV5-1 and TRBJ2-7; D gene ambiguous. V dropped 1 base and J dropped 0 bases, with 8 bases sitting between them. This CDR3 spans 14 amino acids. CDR1 is SGHRS, CDR2 YFSETQ, per germline. The CDR3 sequence is CASSLTWSSYEQYF. As DNA, the CDR3 is TGCGCCAGCAGCTTGACGTGGAGCTCCTACGAGCAGTACTTC.

Of note for this clone: One end of the junction fails to match germline, which may point to a read error. The chain links TRBV19 to TRBJ1-6; no reliable D call. The length of the CDR3 is 13 residues. The germline CDR1 and CDR2 sequences are LNHDA and SQIVND (reference sequence). CDR3 protein: CASSIASNGEQYF. The CDR3 nucleotides are TGTGCCAGTAGTATTGCGAGCAACGGCGAGCAGTACTTT. Based on the CDR3 plus reference TRBV19 and TRBJ1-6, the full variable domain is DGGITQSPKYLFRKEGQNVTLSCEQNLNHDAMYWYRQDPGQGLRLIYYSQIVNDFQKGDIAEGYSVSREKKESFPLTVTSAQKNPTAFYLCASSIASNGEQYFGNGTRLTVT.

This clone showed up many times. V and J are TRBV11-2 and TRBJ2-1, with 7 positions matching TRBD2. This CDR3 region has 17 residues. The V segment lost 0 bases and the J segment 1 base; nucleotides outside the gene matches: 6. Germline-derived CDR1 and CDR2 are SGHAT and FQNNGV. CDR3 loop: CASSLERGKVSYNEQFF. Here the CDR3 DNA reads TGTGCCAGCAGCTTAGAGCGGGGGAAGGTTTCCTACAATGAGCAGTTCTTC.

By proportion, this clone is medium-sized. The chain employs TRBV28 and TRBJ1-2, with 8 bases aligning to TRBD1. J gave up 5 bases and V 7 bases, and 12 bases lay outside the gene matches. The CDR3 runs 15 residues. From germline, CDR1 is MDHEN and CDR2 SYDVKM. The CDR3 here is CASNTPSGGRYGYTF. The CDR3 coding sequence is TGTGCCAGCAATACCCCCTCAGGGGGCAGGTATGGCTACACCTTC.

This clone was observed at least ten times. The chain is built from TRBV28 and TRBJ2-5, with D perhaps TRBD1 or TRBD2 (6 bases each). The CDR3 consists of 13 residues. CDR1 is MDHEN and CDR2 is SYDVKM in the germline V gene. V lost 8 bases and J lost 5, with 15 bases in between. The CDR3 spells CASVGGGWETQYF. CDR3 DNA sequence: TGTGCCAGCGTAGGAGGGGGATGGGAGACCCAGTACTTC.

The CDR3 DNA follows: TGTGCCAGCAGTGAAGCTCGGAGTCGGGGCGAGCAGTACTTC. Translated: CASSEARSRGEQYF. The gene calls are TRBV2 and TRBJ2-7, with D maybe TRBD2 (5 bases). This CDR3 is built from 14 residues. V lost 0 bases to trimming and J lost 6 bases, with 12 bases between them. CDR1 and CDR2 (germline): SNHLY, FYNNEI.

This clone was seen many times. The DNA for the CDR3 is TGTGCCAGCTCCAAGCGGGAGGGCATCAATGAGCAGTTCTTC. Its protein product is CASSKREGINEQFF. This chain joins TRBV18 and TRBJ2-1, with TRBD2 matching 10 bases. The germline gives CDR1 KGHSH, CDR2 LQKENI. With 6 bases clipped from V and 6 bases from J, the junction kept 5 bases outside the gene matches. The CDR3 spans 14 residues.

This clone was found a few times. The chain links TRBV12-3 or TRBV12-4 to TRBJ1-1; TRBD1 is a possible D gene (6 bases). This CDR3 spans 13 amino acids. Trimming removed 5 bases from V and 4 bases from J, with 11 bases in between. The CDR3 is CASSPPGATEAFF. CDR3 coding DNA: TGTGCCAGCAGTCCCCCGGGGGCCACTGAAGCTTTCTTT.

The sample holds a few counts of this clone. The rearrangement uses TRBV6-1 and TRBJ2-7; 10 bases are a match to TRBD1. V shed 7 bases and J 2 bases; nucleotides not matched to a gene: 8. In germline, CDR1 is MNHNS, CDR2 SASEGT. The length of the CDR3 is 15 residues. The CDR3 nucleotides are TGTGCCAGCAAACTGGAAGGGACAGGGGCCTACGAGCAGTACTTC. Its translation: CASKLEGTGAYEQYF.

This clone was observed a handful of times. CDR3 sequence: CATSRGRGGTKEQFF. Here the CDR3 DNA reads TGTGCCACCAGCAGAGGTCGGGGGGGTACGAAGGAGCAGTTCTTC. This chain joins TRBV15 and TRBJ2-1; 8 bases align to TRBD2. The CDR3 spans 15 residues. V shed 1 base, J shed 10 bases, and the junction held 9 bases outside the gene matches. Germline assignment: CDR1 LNHNV and CDR2 YYDKDF (reference sequence).

This clone has only a few counts. Compared with germline, one end of the junction differs, possibly owing to a read error. The chain has TRBV27 and TRBJ2-1; D may be TRBD1 (5 bases). CDR3 length equals 13 residues. CDR1 is MNHEY, CDR2 SMNVEV, per germline (reference sequence). CDR3 protein: CASSFQGNDERFF. The CDR3 DNA follows: TGTGCCAGCAGTTTTCAGGGAAACGATGAGCGGTTCTTC.

This clone was recorded a few times. J is TRBJ2-7 and V is TRBV12-3 or TRBV12-4; TRBD1 matches 7 bases. Trimming took 3 bases from V and 6 from J; bases not matched to a gene: 8. The CDR3 extends over 14 amino acids. The DNA of the CDR3 is TGTGCCAGCAGTTTTAGACAGGGAACGGGCGAGCAGTACTTC. Translated, it gives CASSFRQGTGEQYF.

This clone was detected many times. This sequence joins TRBV7-2 and TRBJ1-6; D not certain. With 2 bases removed from V and 6 bases from J, the gap between germline ends came to 14 bases. Germline-derived CDR1 and CDR2 are SGHTA and FQGNSA. There are 16 residues in the CDR3. For the CDR3, the DNA is TGTGCCAGCAGCTTACATTTCCTTGGCTCTAATTCACCCCTCCACTTT. Amino acid sequence: CASSLHFLGSNSPLHF.

The rearrangement links TRBV5-6 to TRBJ2-5; D tentatively reads TRBD1 or TRBD2 (5 bases each). Germline CDR1 SGHDT, CDR2 YYEEEE. Trimming took off 6 bases at V and 1 base at J, with 13 bases between the two ends. The CDR3 contains 14 residues. The chain's CDR3 is CASTIPGAQETQYF. CDR3 sequence (DNA): TGTGCCAGCACCATTCCCGGGGCCCAAGAGACCCAGTACTTC.

The sample holds many counts of this clone. The chain couples TRBV6-5 to TRBJ2-3, with 13 bases matching TRBD2. This CDR3 has 19 amino acids. V was pared by 5 bases and J by 6 bases, with 17 bases of the junction left unmatched. CDR1 is MNHEY, CDR2 SVGAGI, per germline. CDR3 sequence: CASSPSWGLAGKDRDTQYF. The CDR3 DNA reads TGTGCCAGCAGTCCCTCCTGGGGACTAGCGGGAAAAGACAGGGATACGCAGTATTTT.

Concerning this clone itself: Other DNA sequences of this sample code for an identical CDR3. The CDR3 region is CASSFRGPGANVLTF. CDR3 nucleotides: TGTGCCAGCAGCTTCAGGGGGCCGGGGGCCAACGTCCTGACTTTC. The chain links TRBV11-3 to TRBJ2-6; 8 bases fit TRBD1. The CDR3 spans 15 residues. Germline trimming cut 3 bases from V and 4 bases from J; bases unmatched to any gene: 2. Per the germline V gene, CDR1 is SGHNT and CDR2 is YENEEA.

This clone came up a few times. The germline gene is not matched at one end of the junction; a read error may be the cause. The chain links TRBV6-4 to TRBJ2-1; 10 bases fit TRBD2. Germline loops: CDR1 MRHNA, CDR2 SNTAGT. The CDR3 is made up of 18 amino acids. The CDR3 loop is CATSDLGSEREGGNEQFF. CDR3 DNA: TGTGCCACCAGTGACCTTGGAAGCGAGCGGGAGGGAGGGAATGAGCAGTTCTTC.

This clone was counted only a few times. V and J are TRBV15 and TRBJ2-2; a possible D gene is TRBD1 (6 bases). Germline CDR1 is LNHNV and CDR2 is YYDKDF (reference sequence). V was pared by 2 bases and J by 4 bases, with 11 bases between. CDR3 length: 15 amino acids. The CDR3 here is CATSRLKTGTGELFF. CDR3 coding DNA: TGTGCCACCAGCAGACTAAAGACAGGCACCGGGGAGCTGTTTTTT.